This TCR beta chain originates from a study of beta chain features in type 1 diabetes (dated by TCRdb to about 2018). Regarding the research as a whole: Mean age, gender distribution, total cell number and subset yield were not different between patients and healthy donors. A total of approximately 100 million sorted cells were examined across all samples, and the number of cells per subset was strongly correlated with RNA yield. The study compared the TCRB repertoires of sorted circulating CD4+ T cell subsets in recently diagnosed type 1 diabetes patients with those in matched healthy donors. Whereas all 30 or so donors provided naive and central memory subsets, regulatory and stem cell-like memory subsets were isolated from just 8 patients and roughly 8 healthy donors. The full study reports these points: Sequencing cDNA rather than genomic DNA could over-represent highly expressing activated cells, although activation and CD3 levels did not differ between groups. Naive, central memory and regulatory TCRB repertoires appeared more similar among patients than among healthy donors. Shorter templates might have been favored by PCR, but patient and control samples were amplified and corrected together, so both groups would have been affected equally by any skew. A moderate but significant shortening of TCRB CDR3 length was observed in type 1 diabetes patients in all four CD4+ subsets. At VDJ recombination sites, type 1 diabetes patients had fewer insertions and more deleted nucleotides, which implies abnormalities in thymic rearrangement. Because small numbers of individuals were included in the HLA sub-analyses, any influence of HLA type on TCRB rearrangement was left unresolved.

From each donor, a single peripheral blood sample of around 0.12 L on average was drawn into heparinised tubes. Using a panel that included CD45RO, CCR7, CD25, CD127, CD95 and CD27, naive, central memory, regulatory and stem cell-like memory CD4+ T cells were sorted on a BD FACSAria II. All sorted populations exceeded 98% purity. PBMCs were separated immediately by Lymphoprep density gradient centrifugation and were stained directly, without being cultured. To minimize batch effects, samples were stained and sorted in pairs, one healthy donor with one patient per experiment. In the case of this clone: What antigen it recognizes has not been identified. Within one base of it there is no much larger clone, and no base qualities were kept.

V is pared back by 4 bases and J by 0 bases, with 25 bases lying between the germline termini. Inclusive of the bounding cysteine and phenylalanine, the CDR3 is 19 residues long. The entry retains the CDR3 DNA only, 57 bases that are in frame from base 1. CDR1 SGHRS and CDR2 YFSETQ are derived from the germline V gene. The High Capacity cDNA Reverse Transcription Kit was used to reverse transcribe all of the isolated RNA, meaning that expressed TCRB transcripts were what got sequenced. Naive, central memory and regulatory T cell samples underwent deep immunoSEQ sequencing, averaging about 3.57 million total reads per sample. Sorted cells were lysed in RLT buffer, and RNA was extracted using DNase-treated RNeasy Micro or Mini kits according to cell number. To prevent cross-contamination, every cell subset was processed on its own, while patient and healthy donor samples were processed together. The immunoSEQ multiplex PCR was used to amplify TCRB sequences from cDNA, yielding 87-bp fragments that span the CDR3 region. Amplicons were sequenced on the Illumina HiSeq platform. In the paper's pipeline: Synthetic template baselines were used to correct PCR bias computationally, reads within Hamming distance 2 were collapsed together, and singletons that could not be merged were discarded. Reads were aligned against IMGT to assign V, D and J genes, CDR3 length and insertions or deletions at six rearrangement sites. Within each subset, clonotype counts were normalized to sorted cell number, after which true diversity and Gini coefficients were computed with the tcR R package. Repertoire sharing was quantified using the overlap coefficient calculated on TCRB nucleotide sequences. In its TCRdb copy, this immuneACCESS table keeps in-frame sequences only and misses some clones. Where compared with another copy, unresolved V genes explain less than half of these, and the others have no known cause. V and J calls and clone size follow that table, whereas D and trimming were derived from the DNA. The sample table lists approximately 150,000 clones, 10% to 15% of them with a count of one. The top ten hold less than 1.5% of the sample.

Source material: central memory CD4+ T cells from blood. The chain employs TRBV5-1 and TRBJ1-2, with the D gene too uncertain to name. The sequence was obtained from a man aged 18 to 30 with type 1 diabetes. The CDR3 is CASSTSPASGRIANYGYTF. Here is the DNA: TGCGCCAGCAGCACCTCCCCGGCCTCCGGGAGGATAGCTAACTATGGCTACACCTTC.